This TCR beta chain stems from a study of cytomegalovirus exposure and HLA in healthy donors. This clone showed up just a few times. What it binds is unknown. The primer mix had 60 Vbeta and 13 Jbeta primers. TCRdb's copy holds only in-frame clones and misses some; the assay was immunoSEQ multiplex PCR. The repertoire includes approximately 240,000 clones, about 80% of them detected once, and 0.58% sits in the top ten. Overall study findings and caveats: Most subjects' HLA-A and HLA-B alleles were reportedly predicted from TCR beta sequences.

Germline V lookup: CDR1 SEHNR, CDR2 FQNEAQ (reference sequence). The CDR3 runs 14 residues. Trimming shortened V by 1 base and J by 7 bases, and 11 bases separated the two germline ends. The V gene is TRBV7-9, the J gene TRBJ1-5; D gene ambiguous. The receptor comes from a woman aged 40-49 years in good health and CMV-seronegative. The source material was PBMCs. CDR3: CASSLGPVRQPQHF. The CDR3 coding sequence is TGTGCCAGCAGCTTAGGACCTGTCAGGCAGCCCCAGCATTTT.